Described below is a single TCR beta chain sequence and its context. The data are from a study of blood T cell repertoires in COVID-19. Libraries were prepared by immunoSEQ multiplex PCR; TCRdb keeps only in-frame clonotypes and omits some of them. In the table there are some 80,000 clones, 79% of which are singletons. This sequence originates from an elderly woman with active or convalescent COVID-19. The sequenced material came from peripheral blood.

The CDR3 region has the DNA TGTGCCACCAGTGACCCGGACAGGGGTGGCACAGATACGCAGTATTTT. Its translation is CATSDPDRGGTDTQYF. The chain couples TRBV24-1 to TRBJ2-3; TRBD1 matches 9 bases. The CDR3 is 16 residues long. J gave up 1 base and V 4 bases, and 5 bases lay outside the gene matches. Germline CDR1 is KGHDR and CDR2 is SFDVKD.